This T cell receptor (beta chain) is from a study of blood T cell repertoires in COVID-19. Study overall: Italy, Spain and the United States were the sources of the convalescent and acute COVID-19 samples. The cDNA or gDNA used as material had been derived from T cells, B-cell-depleted T cells, or PBMCs.

Only in-frame clones appear in the TCRdb table, and some are missing; sequencing was by immunoSEQ multiplex PCR. In the table there are 95,000 to 120,000 clones, roughly 81% of which are singletons. Germline CDR1 reads MNHEY; CDR2 reads SVGAGI. With V trimmed by 8 bases and J by 2 bases, 9 bases remained unmatched. The CDR3 runs 14 residues. Sequencing used peripheral blood. The clonotype comes from a man in his forties with acute or convalescent COVID-19. The rearrangement links TRBV6-5 to TRBJ2-7; 7 bases agree with TRBD1. CDR3 bases: TGTGCCAGCCGACCGGGACAGCGCACCTACGAGCAGTACTTC. Its protein product is CASRPGQRTYEQYF.